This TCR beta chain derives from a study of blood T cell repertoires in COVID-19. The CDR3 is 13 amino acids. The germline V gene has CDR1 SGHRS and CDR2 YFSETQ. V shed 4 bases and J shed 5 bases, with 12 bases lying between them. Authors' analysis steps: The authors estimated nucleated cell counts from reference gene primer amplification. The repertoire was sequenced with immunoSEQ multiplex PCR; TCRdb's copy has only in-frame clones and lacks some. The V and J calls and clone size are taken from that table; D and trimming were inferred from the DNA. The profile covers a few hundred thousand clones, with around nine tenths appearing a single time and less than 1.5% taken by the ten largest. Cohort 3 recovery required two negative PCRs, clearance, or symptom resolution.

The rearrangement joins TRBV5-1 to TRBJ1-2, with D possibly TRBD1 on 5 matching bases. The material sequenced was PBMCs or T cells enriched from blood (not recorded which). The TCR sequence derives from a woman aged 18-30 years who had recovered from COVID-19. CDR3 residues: CASSTGTPYGYTF. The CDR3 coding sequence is TGCGCCAGCAGCACCGGGACTCCATATGGCTACACCTTC. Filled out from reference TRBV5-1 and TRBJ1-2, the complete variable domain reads KAGVTQTPRYLIKTRGQQVTLSCSPISGHRSVSWYQQTPGQGLQFLFEYFSETQRNKGNFPGRFSGRQFSNSRSEMNVSTLELGDSALYLCASSTGTPYGYTFGSGTRLTVV.